This T cell receptor beta chain was sequenced for a study of blood T cell repertoires in COVID-19. Looking at the study overall: Both acute and convalescent COVID-19 samples were obtained from the United States, Italy and Spain. The cDNA or gDNA used as material had been derived from T cells, B-cell-depleted T cells, or PBMCs.

The count of this clone is one. How the authors handled the data: Amplification of reference gene primers provided the estimated nucleated cell counts. This table comes from immunoSEQ multiplex PCR, and its TCRdb copy is limited to in-frame clones, with some not included. The DNA was the basis for D and trimming; V, J and clone size are from that table. The table shows about 300,000 clones, with approximately 91% occurring only once. Participants had their cohort set by participant-reported clinical history. Input material: PBMCs or T cells enriched from blood (not recorded which). The origin of this receptor is a woman between 40 and 55 years old who had recovered from COVID-19.

CDR3 residues: CASSPPGSYSGNTIYF. Here the CDR3 DNA reads TGTGCCAGCTCACCTCCGGGTTCTTACTCTGGAAACACCATATATTTT. The V gene is TRBV18, the J gene TRBJ1-3; D ambiguous. The length of the CDR3 is 16 residues. The germline V gene encodes CDR1 KGHSH and CDR2 LQKENI. V was clipped by 3 bases and J by 0 bases, with 12 bases between them.